This passage covers 20 T cell receptor beta chains from one sample sequenced in a study of T cell clones after liver transplantation. Profiled with immunoSEQ multiplex PCR; TCRdb holds only in-frame clones, not every one. The sample carries roughly 70,000 clones, under 90% recorded once. Sequenced here: CD4+ T cells from blood, sampled before liver transplant. The source is a human donor who received a liver transplant.

The chain uses TRBV9 and TRBJ2-2; D gene ambiguous. The CDR3 has 14 residues. Germline V gives CDR1 SGDLS, CDR2 YYNGEE. Trimming pared 0 bases from V and 6 bases from J, leaving 9 bases between. CDR3 region: CASSVGSQPGELFF. In DNA form, the CDR3 reads TGTGCCAGCAGCGTAGGATCCCAGCCCGGGGAGCTGTTTTTT.

The chain uses TRBV5-7 and TRBJ2-4, with D maybe TRBD2 (6 bases). TRBV5-7 is recorded as an ORF, its role being uncertain. This CDR3 has 17 amino acids. V lost 2 bases, J lost 0 bases, and 15 bases lay in between. This chain's CDR3 is CASSFRTGGLAKNIQYF. The CDR3 DNA reads TGTGCCAGCAGCTTTAGGACTGGGGGACTAGCCAAAAACATTCAGTACTTC.

The chain joins TRBV7-6 to TRBJ2-5; 8 nucleotides align to TRBD2. CDR1 is SGHVS, CDR2 FNYEAQ, per germline. With 5 bases clipped from V and 5 bases from J, the junction kept 13 bases outside the gene matches. CDR3 size: 16 residues. The CDR3 DNA follows: TGTGCCAGCAGCAAGGGACTGGCGGGAGGATCGGAGACCCAGTACTTC. Amino acid sequence: CASSKGLAGGSETQYF.

This clone was seen more than once but under ten times. The rearrangement uses TRBV7-9 and TRBJ2-2; D unresolved. Trimming stripped 6 bases from V and 0 bases from J, with 8 bases between. The CDR3 has 14 residues. The germline V gene has CDR1 SEHNR and CDR2 FQNEAQ (reference sequence). The CDR3 DNA reads TGTGCCAGCAGTCCCCTCGCGAACACCGGGGAGCTGTTTTTT. Translating gives CASSPLANTGELFF.

The rearrangement joins TRBV5-6 to TRBJ2-5; D gene ambiguous. V was pared by 4 bases and J by 5 bases, with 9 bases between. From germline, CDR1 is SGHDT and CDR2 YYEEEE. The CDR3 contains 12 residues. The CDR3 DNA sequence: TGTGCCAGCAGCCTGCGTCTGGAGACCCAGTACTTC. The encoded protein is CASSLRLETQYF.

The V call is TRBV9, the J call TRBJ2-1, with a weak D call TRBD2 (5 bases). Per the germline V gene, CDR1 is SGDLS and CDR2 is YYNGEE. Trimming shortened V by 1 base and J by 2 bases, and 13 bases separated the two germline ends. The CDR3 is 16 residues long. The CDR3 spells CASSVNVGATYNEQFF. As DNA, the CDR3 is TGTGCCAGCAGCGTAAATGTGGGAGCAACCTACAATGAGCAGTTCTTC.

The J gene is TRBJ2-7, the V gene TRBV25-1; the match to TRBD1 covers 9 bases. The CDR3 has 14 amino acids. Trimming took 4 bases from V and 2 from J; bases not matched to a gene: 3. Per germline, CDR1 MGHDK and CDR2 SYGVNS. Here the CDR3 reads CASSGTGDTYEQYF. Here the CDR3 DNA reads TGTGCCAGCAGTGGGACAGGGGACACCTACGAGCAGTACTTC.

The V gene is TRBV18, the J gene TRBJ2-7; TRBD1 agrees at 7 bases. Per germline, CDR1 KGHSH and CDR2 LQKENI. V shed 5 bases and J 6 bases; nucleotides not matched to a gene: 4. CDR3 length: 12 amino acids. The DNA of the CDR3 is TGTGCCAGCTCAACAGGGGTGGGCGAGCAGTACTTC. Protein sequence: CASSTGVGEQYF.

This sequence joins TRBV9 and TRBJ2-2, with a weak D call TRBD2 (5 bases). CDR1 is SGDLS, CDR2 YYNGEE, per germline. V was trimmed by 4 bases and J by 6 bases, leaving 13 bases between them. CDR3 length: 14 residues. This chain's CDR3 is CASSQTGLAGELFF. The CDR3 DNA is TGTGCCAGCAGCCAAACCGGACTGGCCGGGGAGCTGTTTTTT.

Details on this clone: The identical CDR3 is also encoded by other nucleotide sequences in the sample. The genes are TRBV5-1 and TRBJ2-7; 10 nucleotides match TRBD2. With 0 bases clipped from V and 6 bases from J, the junction kept 6 bases outside the gene matches. The CDR3 covers 15 residues. CDR1 SGHRS and CDR2 YFSETQ come from the germline V gene. CDR3 sequence reads: CASSLVASGSGEQYF. The DNA of the CDR3 is TGCGCCAGCAGCTTGGTGGCTAGCGGGAGCGGCGAGCAGTACTTC. The full variable domain, completed using reference TRBV5-1 and TRBJ2-7, is KAGVTQTPRYLIKTRGQQVTLSCSPISGHRSVSWYQQTPGQGLQFLFEYFSETQRNKGNFPGRFSGRQFSNSRSEMNVSTLELGDSALYLCASSLVASGSGEQYFGPGTRLTVT.

This clone was recorded only once. This same CDR3 is encoded by further DNA sequences in the sample. The chain combines TRBV10-3 with TRBJ1-1, with a weak D call TRBD1 (5 bases). The V gene's germline CDR1 is ENHRY and CDR2 SYGVKD. Deletions cut 0 bases from V and 1 base from J, with 6 bases between. The CDR3 length is 14 residues. This CDR3 is CAISESGENTEAFF. DNA of the CDR3: TGTGCCATCAGTGAGTCGGGGGAGAACACTGAAGCTTTCTTT.

The CDR3 bases are TGTGCCCTACATAGCGGGTTCTACAATGAGCAGTTCTTC. Amino acids: CALHSGFYNEQFF. The chain joins TRBV30 to TRBJ2-1, with TRBD2 identical over 7 bases. This CDR3 region has 13 residues. Germline CDR1 reads GTSNPN; CDR2 reads SVGIG (reference sequence). With V trimmed by 8 bases and J by 3 bases, 7 bases remained unmatched.

V gene TRBV6-5 combines with J gene TRBJ2-4, with D possibly TRBD1 on 5 matching bases. Germline V CDR1 and CDR2: MNHEY, SVGAGI. Trimming pared 1 base from V and 12 bases from J, leaving 13 bases between. The CDR3 consists of 13 residues. The CDR3 region is CASSYFGHGHQYF. CDR3 nucleotides: TGTGCCAGCAGTTACTTTGGTCATGGACATCAGTACTTC.

The V call is TRBV28, the J call TRBJ2-1, with 8 bases fitting TRBD2. Germline V gene lookup returns CDR1 MDHEN and CDR2 SYDVKM. With 7 bases clipped from V and 3 bases from J, the junction kept 11 bases outside the gene matches. This CDR3 is 16 amino acids long. The CDR3 loop is CASTSGKRGNYNEQFF. CDR3 sequence (DNA): TGTGCCAGCACCTCCGGAAAGCGGGGGAACTACAATGAGCAGTTCTTC.

The chain carries TRBV28 and TRBJ1-1; 7 nucleotides line up with TRBD1. Trimming took 5 bases from V and 6 from J; bases not matched to a gene: 9. This CDR3 has 14 amino acids. Germline CDR1 and CDR2: MDHEN and SYDVKM. In DNA form, the CDR3 reads TGTGCCAGCAGTCTCCTACAGGGGCCGGCTGAAGCTTTCTTT. Translated: CASSLLQGPAEAFF.

The V call is TRBV7-2, the J call TRBJ2-3, with 13 nucleotides matching TRBD2. In germline, CDR1 is SGHTA, CDR2 FQGNSA. This CDR3 contains 19 residues. Trimming removed 5 bases from V and 2 bases from J; junction bases left unmatched: 13. This CDR3 is CASSRIPGLAGPSTDTQYF. As DNA, the CDR3 is TGTGCCAGCAGCCGAATCCCGGGACTAGCGGGACCTTCCACAGATACGCAGTATTTT. Looking up the rest from reference TRBV7-2 and TRBJ2-3 gives the full variable domain: GAGVSQSPSNKVTEKGKDVELRCDPISGHTALYWYRQSLGQGLEFLIYFQGNSAPDKSGLPSDRFSAERTGGSVSTLTIQRTQQEDSAVYLCASSRIPGLAGPSTDTQYFGPGTRLTVL.

CDR3 sequence reads: CASTPLNQPQHF. The CDR3 DNA is TGTGCCAGCACCCCGCTAAATCAGCCCCAGCATTTT. The V and J genes are TRBV28 and TRBJ1-5; D is undetermined. V was shortened by 7 bases and J by 4 bases, with 8 bases between the two germline ends. The CDR3 extends over 12 amino acids. CDR1 and CDR2 (germline): MDHEN, SYDVKM.

The chain couples TRBV10-3 to TRBJ1-1; D is possibly TRBD1 (6 bases). CDR1 ENHRY and CDR2 SYGVKD come from the germline V gene. This CDR3 has 14 amino acids. V lost 5 bases, J lost 0 bases, and 10 bases lay in between. Here the CDR3 DNA reads TGTGCCATCAGTACTGGACAGTTGAACACTGAAGCTTTCTTT. Protein: CAISTGQLNTEAFF.

This rearrangement joins TRBV4-1 to TRBJ1-5, with 7 bases matching TRBD1. The CDR3 runs 15 residues. Germline V gives CDR1 MGHRA, CDR2 YSYEKL. Unmatched junction bases numbered 5, after V lost 6 bases and J lost 0 bases. CDR3 protein: CASRRQGDSNQPQHF. CDR3 nucleotide sequence: TGCGCCAGCAGGCGACAGGGAGATAGCAATCAGCCCCAGCATTTT.

The chain combines TRBV18 with TRBJ2-3; TRBD1 agrees at 8 bases. With V trimmed by 3 bases and J by 1 base, 0 bases remained unmatched. CDR1 and CDR2 (germline): KGHSH, LQKENI. The CDR3 totals 14 residues. DNA of the CDR3: TGTGCCAGCTCACCGACAGGGGGCACAGATACGCAGTATTTT. Protein: CASSPTGGTDTQYF.